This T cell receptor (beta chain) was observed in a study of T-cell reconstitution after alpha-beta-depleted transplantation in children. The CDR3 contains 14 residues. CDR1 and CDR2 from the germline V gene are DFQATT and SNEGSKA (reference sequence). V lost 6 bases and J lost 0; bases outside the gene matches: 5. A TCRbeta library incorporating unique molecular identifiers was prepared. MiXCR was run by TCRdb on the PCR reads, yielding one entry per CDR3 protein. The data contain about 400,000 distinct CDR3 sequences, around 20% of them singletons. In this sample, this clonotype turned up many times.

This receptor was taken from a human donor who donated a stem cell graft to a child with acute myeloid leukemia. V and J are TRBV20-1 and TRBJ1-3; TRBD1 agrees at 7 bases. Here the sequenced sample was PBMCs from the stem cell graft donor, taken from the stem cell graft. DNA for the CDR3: TGCAGTGCACGGGACAGCTACTCTGGAAACACCATATATTTT. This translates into CSARDSYSGNTIYF.